The rows below give T cell receptor beta chains drawn from one sample of a study of shared T cell receptors in the human thymus. Sequenced by immunoSEQ multiplex PCR; TCRdb stores in-frame clones only, minus some. The sample carries approximately 580,000 clones, around 78% recorded once. The same sample was also studied in work on human thymus T cells.

Sequenced sample: thymocytes. Source of these receptors: a boy less than two years old with a congenital heart defect. Both conserved end residues are trimmed from each CDR3. Each record gives: V gene, CDR3 protein.

V: TRBV5-1
CDR3: ASSLGGGKGEVEPNCSYEQY

V: TRBV9
CDR3: ASSLRTGPTYGYT

V: TRBV13
CDR3: ASSSETSGRAYEQY

V: TRBV4-2
CDR3: ASSQDRDTPWDTIY

V: TRBV28
CDR3: ASSPPSGQGTPELLPEGYEQY

V: TRBV21-1
CDR3: AIRGGPLSYEQY

V: TRBV6-5
CDR3: ASSYGAGDNYGYT

V: TRBV6-1
CDR3: ASSEPGRASKTQY

V: TRBV6-5
CDR3: ASRGQEELEQY

V: TRBV6-5
CDR3: ASSRGPGSGELF